The present T cell receptor beta chain was sequenced within a study of T cells expressing NK-cell markers. Across the whole study: Underlying the TCR beta repertoires were sorted CD3+CD56+NKG2C+, CD3+CD56+NKG2C- and CD3+CD56-NKG2C+ T cells. Sequencing covered eight donors, seven HCMV-seropositive and one seronegative.

Regarding the study as a whole: The leading position in the CD3+CD56-NKG2C+ fraction of four donors also went to these clonotypes.

A note on this clonotype: Its antigen remains unknown.

Production of TCR beta cDNA relied on 5'RACE template switching with UMIs. For each CDR3 protein, TCRdb gives one entry from its re-call of the 5' RACE reads, without DNA. In all, the sample yields a few hundred thousand distinct CDR3 sequences. This sequence was found in a man aged 18-75 years in good health. Specimen: blood T cells: a sorted CD56 or NKG2C T cell subset, CD4+ or CD8+ T cells, or bulk PBMC T cells (not recorded which).

The CDR3 loop is CASSPSPGPRSGANVLTF. The rearrangement joins TRBV18 to TRBJ2-6; the D gene TCRdb calls, TRBD1, cannot be checked with no DNA. The CDR3 length is 18 residues. In germline, CDR1 is KGHSH, CDR2 LQKENI. Variable domain in full (rest from reference TRBV18 and TRBJ2-6): NAGVMQNPRHLVRRRGQEARLRCSPMKGHSHVYWYRQLPEEGLKFMVYLQKENIIDESGMPKERFSAEFPKEGPSILRIQQVVRGDSAAYFCASSPSPGPRSGANVLTFGAGSRLTVL.